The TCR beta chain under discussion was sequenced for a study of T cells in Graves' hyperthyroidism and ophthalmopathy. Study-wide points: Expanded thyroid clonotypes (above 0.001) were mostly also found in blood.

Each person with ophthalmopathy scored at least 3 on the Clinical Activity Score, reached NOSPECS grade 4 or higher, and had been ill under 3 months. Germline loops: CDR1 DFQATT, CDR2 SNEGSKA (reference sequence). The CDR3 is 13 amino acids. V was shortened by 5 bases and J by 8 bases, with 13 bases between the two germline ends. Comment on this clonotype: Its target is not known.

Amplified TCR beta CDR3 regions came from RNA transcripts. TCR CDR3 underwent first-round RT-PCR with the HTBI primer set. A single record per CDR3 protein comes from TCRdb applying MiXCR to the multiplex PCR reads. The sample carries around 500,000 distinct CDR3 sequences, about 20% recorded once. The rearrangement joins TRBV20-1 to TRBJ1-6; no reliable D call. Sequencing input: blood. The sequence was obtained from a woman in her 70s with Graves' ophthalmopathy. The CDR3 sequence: CSARREEDSPLHF. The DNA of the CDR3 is TGCAGTGCTCGAAGGGAGGAGGATTCACCCCTCCACTTT.